This is a list of T cell receptor beta chains from one sample in a study of regulatory T cells in long-lasting Graves disease. From the multiplex PCR reads, TCRdb called clonotypes with MiXCR, one entry per CDR3 protein. Of about 540,000 distinct CDR3 sequences listed, 13% are singletons. The data also belong to a second study, concerning T cells in Graves' hyperthyroidism and ophthalmopathy.

The sample in question was peripheral blood mononuclear cells (PBMCs), obtained at new diagnosis, from a patient treated with antithyroid drugs. The receptors here all came from a man aged 30 to 39 with Graves disease. CDR3s include the opening cysteine and the closing phenylalanine or tryptophan. D genes are given only for firm matches. Part of the rows lack a size; the others show once, few, many or a class for expanded clones.

many	NA	TRBV10-3	TRBJ2-5	TGTGCCATCAGTGATGGGCAGGGCCTAGAAGAGACCCAGTACTTC	CAISDGQGLEETQYF
few	NA	TRBV14	TRBJ2-5	TGTGCCAGCAGCCCGGTGGGAGGCACCCAGTACTTC	CASSPVGGTQYF
few	TRBD1	TRBV19	TRBJ1-1	TGTGCCAGTAGTATCGACAGGGATCTGAACACTGAAGTTTTCTTT	CASSIDRDLNTEVFF
few	NA	TRBV14	TRBJ2-1	TGTGCCAGCAGCCACACCGGGACTCCACTCAATGAGCAGTTCTTC	CASSHTGTPLNEQFF
NA	NA	TRBV27	TRBJ2-2	TGTGCCAGCAGTTTACGGTCTAGCTCCACCGGGGAGCTGTTTTTT	CASSLRSSSTGELFF
many	TRBD2	TRBV24-1	TRBJ2-3	TGTGCCACCAGTGATGAAATCGATGAAAATGGACTAGCGGGAGAGGATACGCAGTATTTT	CATSDEIDENGLAGEDTQYF
NA	NA	TRBV24-1	TRBJ2-5	TGTGCCACCAGTGATTTAGCCGCGGGGCCAGAGACCCAGTACTTC	CATSDLAAGPETQYF
few	NA	TRBV13	TRBJ1-6	TGTGCCAGCAGCTTAGGGACACCCAATAATTCACCCCTCCACTTT	CASSLGTPNNSPLHF
NA	TRBD2	TRBV11-2	TRBJ2-7	TGTGCCAGCAGCTTAGGGAATCTAGCGGGAGAGGATGACGAGCAGCACTTC	CASSLGNLAGEDDEQHF
many	TRBD2	TRBV12-3/TRBV12-4	TRBJ2-1	TGTGCCAGCACCTTAGGGGGAGCGGGGGTTTACAATGAGCAGTTCTTC	CASTLGGAGVYNEQFF
few	NA	TRBV3-1	TRBJ1-3	TGTGCCAGCAGCCAAGGAAATGCTGGAAACACCATATATTTT	CASSQGNAGNTIYF
NA	NA	TRBV6-5	TRBJ2-7	TGTGCCAGCAGTTACTCGACGGTGAATGCGGGAACCTACGAGCAGTACTTC	CASSYSTVNAGTYEQYF
NA	NA	TRBV12-3/TRBV12-4	TRBJ1-1	TGTGCCAGCAGTTTAGCGGCATCCCCTCTGAACACTGAAGCTTTCTTT	CASSLAASPLNTEAFF
many	TRBD2	TRBV7-9	TRBJ2-3	TGTGCCACCGGGACTAGCGGGAGTCTAGGCGGCACAGATACGCAGTATTTT	CATGTSGSLGGTDTQYF
many	NA	TRBV27	TRBJ1-3	TGTGCCAGCAGGATAACAGGAGTCTCTGGAAACACCATATATTTT	CASRITGVSGNTIYF
many	TRBD2	TRBV15	TRBJ2-1	TGTGCCACTACTTCAAGCGGGAGTGGAAATGAGCAGTTCTTC	CATTSSGSGNEQFF
many	NA	TRBV19	TRBJ2-2	TGTGCCAGTAGTATAGGCCCCCGGGGGTCACTAACCGGGGAGCTGTTTTTT	CASSIGPRGSLTGELFF
NA	NA	TRBV5-6	TRBJ1-5	TGTGCCAGCAGCTTAAGGGGCTCTTATCAGCCCCAGCATTTT	CASSLRGSYQPQHF
many	NA	TRBV20-1	TRBJ2-3	TGCAGTGCTAGGAAAGGCTCGCAGTATTTT	CSARKGSQYF
many	NA	TRBV6-2/TRBV6-3	TRBJ2-3	TGTGCCAGCAGTTTAAACCCGAGCCGCACAGATACGCAGTATTTT	CASSLNPSRTDTQYF
few	TRBD1	TRBV20-1	TRBJ1-2	TGCAGTGCTAACGTGGAGGGGGCGACGGTGGGCTACACCTTC	CSANVEGATVGYTF
few	NA	TRBV5-6	TRBJ2-1	TGTGCCAGCAGACACCCGATAAGAAGCGGACCTTACAATGAGCAGTTCTTC	CASRHPIRSGPYNEQFF
many	NA	TRBV5-1	TRBJ2-3	TGCGCCAGCAGCCTGGGACTGACCTCGACCCCAAAACGAACAGATACGCAGTATTTT	CASSLGLTSTPKRTDTQYF
few	NA	TRBV3-1	TRBJ1-1	TGTGCCAGCAGCCAAGCCCCGATAATTGAAGCTTTCTTT	CASSQAPIIEAFF
many	NA	TRBV7-8	TRBJ2-3	TGTGCCAGCAGCCGAGGGCGGTGGGTTCGTGGCACAGATACGCAGTATTTT	CASSRGRWVRGTDTQYF
few	NA	TRBV12-3/TRBV12-4	TRBJ1-5	TGTGCCAGCACGTGGCAGGTCAATCAGCCCCAGCATTTT	CASTWQVNQPQHF
many	NA	TRBV2	TRBJ2-1	TGTGCCAGCAGGCGGACAACCTACAATGAGCAGTTCTTC	CASRRTTYNEQFF
NA	TRBD1	TRBV5-6	TRBJ1-4	TGTGCCAGCAGCTCGGATTCACAGGGGGAGGGGGAAAAACTGTTTTTT	CASSSDSQGEGEKLFF
few	NA	TRBV7-6	TRBJ1-1	TGTGCCAGCAGCTTTTTCCCGCGGGGCCACCAGGGAGCTTTCTTT	CASSFFPRGHQGAFF
NA	TRBD2	TRBV27	TRBJ2-5	TGTGCCAGCGGCTGGGGACTAGCGGGAGTCTTCCAAGAGACCCAGTACTTC	CASGWGLAGVFQETQYF
many	NA	TRBV5-1	TRBJ1-1	TGCGCCAGCAGCTTCGGTGACAGCCCGAACACTGAAGCTTTCTTT	CASSFGDSPNTEAFF
NA	NA	TRBV7-2	TRBJ2-7	TGTGCCAGCAGCGTCGGCCCTGGGGGCGAGCAGTACTTC	CASSVGPGGEQYF
many	TRBD1	TRBV28	TRBJ2-1	TGTGCCAGCAGTGGGAGCACGCGACGGGACAGGGGGGACAATGAGCAGTTCTTC	CASSGSTRRDRGDNEQFF
many	NA	TRBV10-2	TRBJ2-5	TGCGCCAGCAGTGCTACGTCGGAGACCCAGTACTTC	CASSATSETQYF
NA	TRBD1	TRBV29-1	TRBJ1-2	TGCAGCGCCGACAGGGAGGTTGGCTACACCTTC	CSADREVGYTF
NA	TRBD2	TRBV12-3/TRBV12-4	TRBJ2-3	TGTGCCAGCAGTTTGTGGCTAGCGGGAAACACAGATACGCAGTATTTT	CASSLWLAGNTDTQYF
NA	TRBD2	TRBV6-1	TRBJ2-3	TGTGCCAGCAGTGAAGCTGGAGCGGGAGAGCCCCCCCCCACAGATACGCAGTATTTT	CASSEAGAGEPPPTDTQYF
NA	TRBD2	TRBV7-9	TRBJ2-1	TGTGCCAGTCTAGGCCTAGCGGGAGTTGACAATGAGCAGTTCTTC	CASLGLAGVDNEQFF